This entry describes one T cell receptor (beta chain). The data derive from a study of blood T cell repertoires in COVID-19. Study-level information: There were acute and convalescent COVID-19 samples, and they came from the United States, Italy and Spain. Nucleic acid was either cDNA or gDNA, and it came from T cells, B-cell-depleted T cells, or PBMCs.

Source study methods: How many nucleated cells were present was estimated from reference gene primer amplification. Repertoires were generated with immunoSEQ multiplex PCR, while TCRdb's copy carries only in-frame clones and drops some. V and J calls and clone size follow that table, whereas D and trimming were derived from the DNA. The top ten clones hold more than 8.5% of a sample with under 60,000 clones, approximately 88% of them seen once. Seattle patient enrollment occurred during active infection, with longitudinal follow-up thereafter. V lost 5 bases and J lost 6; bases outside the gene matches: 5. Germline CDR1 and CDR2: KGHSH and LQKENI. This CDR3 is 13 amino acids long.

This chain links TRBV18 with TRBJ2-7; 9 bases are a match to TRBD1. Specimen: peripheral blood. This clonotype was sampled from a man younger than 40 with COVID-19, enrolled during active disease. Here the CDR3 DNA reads TGTGCCAGCTCAGGGGGACAGGGAGGCGAGCAGTACTTC. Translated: CASSGGQGGEQYF.